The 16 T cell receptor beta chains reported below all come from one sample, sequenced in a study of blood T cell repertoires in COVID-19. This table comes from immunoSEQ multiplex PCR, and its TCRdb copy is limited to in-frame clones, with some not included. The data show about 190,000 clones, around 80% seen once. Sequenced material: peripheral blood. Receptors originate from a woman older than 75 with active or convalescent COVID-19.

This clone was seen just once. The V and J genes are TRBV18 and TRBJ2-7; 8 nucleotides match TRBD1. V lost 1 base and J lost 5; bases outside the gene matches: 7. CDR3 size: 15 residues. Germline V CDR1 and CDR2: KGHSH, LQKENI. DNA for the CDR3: TGTGCCAGCTCACCACAAGGACAGGGTTCCAACGAGCAGTACTTC. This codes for CASSPQGQGSNEQYF.

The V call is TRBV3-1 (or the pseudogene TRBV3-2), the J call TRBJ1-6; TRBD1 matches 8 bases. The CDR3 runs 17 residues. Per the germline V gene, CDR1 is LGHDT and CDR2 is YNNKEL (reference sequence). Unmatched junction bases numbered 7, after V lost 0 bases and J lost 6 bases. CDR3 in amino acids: CASSQDWGTGLNSPLHF. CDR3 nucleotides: TGTGCCAGCAGCCAAGATTGGGGGACAGGCCTTAATTCACCCCTCCACTTT.

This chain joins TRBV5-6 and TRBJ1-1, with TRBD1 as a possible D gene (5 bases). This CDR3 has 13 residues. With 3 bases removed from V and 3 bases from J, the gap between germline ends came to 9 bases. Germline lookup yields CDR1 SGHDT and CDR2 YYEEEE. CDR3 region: CASSWGRDTEAFF. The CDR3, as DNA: TGTGCCAGCAGCTGGGGCCGGGACACTGAAGCTTTCTTT.

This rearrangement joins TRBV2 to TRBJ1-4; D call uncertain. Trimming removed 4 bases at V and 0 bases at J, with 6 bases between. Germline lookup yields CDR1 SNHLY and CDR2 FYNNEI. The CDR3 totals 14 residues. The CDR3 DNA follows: TGTGCCAGCAGTGGGCAGACAACTAATGAAAAACTGTTTTTT. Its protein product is CASSGQTTNEKLFF.

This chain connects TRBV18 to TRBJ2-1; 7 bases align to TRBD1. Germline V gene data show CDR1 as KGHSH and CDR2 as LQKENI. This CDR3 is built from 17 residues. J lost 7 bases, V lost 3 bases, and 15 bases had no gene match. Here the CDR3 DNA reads TGTGCCAGCTCACCCCGAAAAGCCGCGACAGGGAATAATGAGCAGTTCTTC. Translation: CASSPRKAATGNNEQFF.

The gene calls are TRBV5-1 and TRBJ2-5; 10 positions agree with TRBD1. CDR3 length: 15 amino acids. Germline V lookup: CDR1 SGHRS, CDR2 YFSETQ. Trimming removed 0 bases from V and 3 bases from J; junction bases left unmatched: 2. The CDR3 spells CASSLDGQGEETQYF. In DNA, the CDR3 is TGCGCCAGCAGCTTGGATGGACAGGGGGAAGAGACCCAGTACTTC.

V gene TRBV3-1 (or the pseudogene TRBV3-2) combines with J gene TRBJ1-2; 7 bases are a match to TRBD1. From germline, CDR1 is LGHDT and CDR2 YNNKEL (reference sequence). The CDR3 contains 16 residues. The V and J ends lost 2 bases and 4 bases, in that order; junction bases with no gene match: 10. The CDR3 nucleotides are TGTGCCAGCAGCCAATTTTCGGGACAGTTTCCCTATGGCTACACCTTC. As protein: CASSQFSGQFPYGYTF.

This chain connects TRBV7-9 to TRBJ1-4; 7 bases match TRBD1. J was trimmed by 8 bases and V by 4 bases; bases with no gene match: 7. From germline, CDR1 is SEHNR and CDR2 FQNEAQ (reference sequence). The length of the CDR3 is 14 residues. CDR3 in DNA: TGTGCCAGCAGCTCCCAAGGGGGCGGGGAAAAACTGTTTTTT. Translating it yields CASSSQGGGEKLFF.

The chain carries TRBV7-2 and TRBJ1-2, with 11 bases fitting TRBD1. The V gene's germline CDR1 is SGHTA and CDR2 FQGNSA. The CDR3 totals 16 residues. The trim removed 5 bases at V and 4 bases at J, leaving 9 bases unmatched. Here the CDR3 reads CASSPQEGTGGYGYTF. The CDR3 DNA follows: TGTGCCAGCAGCCCACAAGAAGGGACAGGGGGCTATGGCTACACCTTC.

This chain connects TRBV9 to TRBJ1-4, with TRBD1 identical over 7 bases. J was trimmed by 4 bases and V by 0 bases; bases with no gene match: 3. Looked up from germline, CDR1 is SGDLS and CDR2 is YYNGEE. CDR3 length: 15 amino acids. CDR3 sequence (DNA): TGTGCCAGCAGCGTAGCGGGACAGCATAATGAAAAACTGTTTTTT. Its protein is CASSVAGQHNEKLFF.

The CDR3 loop is CASKQSTEAFF. The CDR3 nucleotides are TGTGCCAGTAAACAGAGCACTGAAGCTTTCTTT. The gene calls are TRBV19 and TRBJ1-1; D is uncertain. The V gene's germline CDR1 is LNHDA and CDR2 SQIVND (reference sequence). Trimming left V 7 bases short and J 4 bases short, with 7 bases between. This CDR3 comprises 11 residues.

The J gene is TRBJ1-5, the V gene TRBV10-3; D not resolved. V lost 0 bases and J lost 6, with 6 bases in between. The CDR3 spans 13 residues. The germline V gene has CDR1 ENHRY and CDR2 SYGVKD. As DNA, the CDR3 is TGTGCCATCAGTGAGTCGCCCGGTCAGCCCCAGCATTTT. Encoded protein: CAISESPGQPQHF.

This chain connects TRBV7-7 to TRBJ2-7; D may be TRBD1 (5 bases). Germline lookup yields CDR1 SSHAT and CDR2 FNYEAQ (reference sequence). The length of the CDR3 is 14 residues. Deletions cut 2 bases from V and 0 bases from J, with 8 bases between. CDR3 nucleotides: TGTGCCAGCAGCTTAATGGACACCTCCTACGAGCAGTACTTC. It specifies CASSLMDTSYEQYF.

CDR3 protein: CASSLTGGDTEAFF. CDR3 DNA sequence: TGTGCCAGCAGCTTAACAGGAGGGGACACTGAAGCTTTCTTT. The J gene is TRBJ1-1, the V gene TRBV7-9, with D possibly being TRBD1 (5 bases). Trimming took off 2 bases at V and 3 bases at J, with 10 bases between the two ends. CDR3 size: 14 residues. Germline-derived CDR1 and CDR2 are SEHNR and FQNEAQ (reference sequence).

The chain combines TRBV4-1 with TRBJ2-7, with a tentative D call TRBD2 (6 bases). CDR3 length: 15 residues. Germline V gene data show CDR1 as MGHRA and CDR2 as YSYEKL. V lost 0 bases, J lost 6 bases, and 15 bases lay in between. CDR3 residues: CASSQDQRVRSEQYF. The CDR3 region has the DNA TGCGCCAGCAGCCAAGATCAGCGGGTCCGGAGCGAGCAGTACTTC.

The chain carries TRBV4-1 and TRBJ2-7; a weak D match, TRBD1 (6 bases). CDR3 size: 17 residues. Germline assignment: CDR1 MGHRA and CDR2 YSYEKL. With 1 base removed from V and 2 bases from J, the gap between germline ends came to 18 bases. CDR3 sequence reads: CASSQVGQGPPPYEQYF. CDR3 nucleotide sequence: TGCGCCAGCAGCCAAGTGGGGCAGGGGCCCCCGCCCTACGAGCAGTACTTC.